A few counts support the clone carrying this TCR beta chain. The data are from a study of T-cell memory formation after mild COVID-19. From germline, CDR1 is SGHDT and CDR2 YYEEEE. CDR3 size: 14 residues. The V end lost 1 base, the J end lost 10 bases, and 12 bases lay between the germline ends. TCRdb reprocessed the 5' RACE reads with MiXCR, giving one entry per CDR3 protein. Of 250,000 or so distinct CDR3 sequences in the sample, approximately 19% are singletons; the top ten hold 23%. The clonotype was recovered from a man in his late teens or twenties who had mild COVID-19 (a few samples of this study predate the infection). Cell type and time point are not known. The genes are TRBV5-6 and TRBJ1-6; D remains ambiguous. The material sequenced was PBMCs or a T cell subset sorted from them (not recorded which). The CDR3 DNA is TGTGCCAGCAGCTTGTATCTCCTGGGATCACCCCTCCACTTT. As protein: CASSLYLLGSPLHF.